This T cell receptor beta chain was sequenced for a study of cytomegalovirus exposure and HLA in healthy donors. Study-wide context: Within the Caucasian-associated ancestry cluster were around 81% of the 398 genotyped donors.

Findings and limits, study-wide: Later on, a genetic analysis was performed. It linked a missense variant in DCLRE1C with V- and J-gene trimming of TCR beta. The study labeled 164 TCR beta chains cytomegalovirus-associated.

PCR employed 60 Vbeta and 13 Jbeta primers. Assay: immunoSEQ multiplex PCR; the TCRdb copy retains only in-frame clones and omits some. Among over 200,000 clones listed, 70% to 80% were seen once. This CDR3 comprises 11 residues. Trimming cost V 7 bases and J 3 bases, with 10 bases left between them. Germline V gives CDR1 SQVTM, CDR2 ANQGSEA. With respect to this clone: The antigen is unknown.

Though probably carrying unrecorded immune exposures, donors were nominally healthy at sampling. The source is a woman aged 60-75 years in good health and CMV-seropositive. The specimen sequenced was PBMCs. The rearrangement links TRBV29-1 to TRBJ2-7; weak D call: TRBD1 (6 bases). This CDR3 is CSAYRDYEQYF. The CDR3, as DNA: TGCAGCGCCTACAGGGACTACGAGCAGTACTTC.